This T cell receptor beta chain comes out of a study of blood T cell repertoires in COVID-19 (dated by TCRdb to 2018 to 2021). Concerning the study at large: The collaborator samples originated in the United States, Italy and Spain and spanned the acute and convalescent phases of COVID-19. A freely available public database, intended as a resource for researchers studying the immune response to SARS-CoV-2, is where the repertoires were released. A de-identified subject ID, COVID-19 status, age in years and sex were almost always included in the sample metadata. Samples were obtained from the ongoing ImmuneRACE study (first 160 participants) and from 1,254 subjects provided by 6 global collaborators. Where available, HLA class I and class II types were obtained from metadata supplied by the sample provider rather than from assay-based typing. The material from the prospective study consisted of cDNA or gDNA derived from T cells, B-cell-depleted T cells, or PBMCs. Deeply sampled blood TCRbeta repertoires from subjects exposed to, actively infected with, or recovered from COVID-19 were included in the dataset. The full study reports these points: The quantity of clinical and demographic metadata differed by source and by participant and was supplied without curation.

TCRbeta CDR3 regions were amplified from genomic DNA using the immunoSEQ Assay, a bias-controlled multiplex PCR. The study's own analysis went as follows. The number of nucleated cells in each sample was estimated by amplification of reference gene primers within the assay. To quantify the absolute abundance of each unique TCRbeta CDR3 rearrangement, sequence reads were collapsed and filtered. For each sample, productive Simpson clonality was calculated as the square root of Simpson's diversity index over productive rearrangements. Sourced from immuneACCESS, this table was stored by TCRdb with only in-frame sequences that have V and J called. A share of the clones is absent; for the studies checked, an unresolved V gene accounts for under half, and the remainder has no known explanation. That table gives V, J and clone size, and the DNA gave D and trimming. This sample has about 320,000 clones in its table, and 88% of those were observed once. The biggest ten clones account for about 1.5% of the sample.

One collaborating source in Seattle enrolled patients while the patients were actively infected and followed the patients over time throughout the course of disease. Whole blood was collected in K2EDTA tubes by collaborating institutions according to the institutions' own protocols. For TCRbeta analysis, collaborators shipped samples in one of three forms: frozen whole blood, isolated PBMCs, or DNA extracted from either of those sample types. This clone is a singleton in its sample. Its antigen is unknown. No base quality values were provided; no much bigger clone lies one nucleotide off. The CDR3 covers 14 residues, taking in both the cysteine and the phenylalanine. Of all the DNA, just the CDR3 is kept, 42 bases in frame from base 1. Via the germline V gene, CDR1 is MNHEY and CDR2 SVGAGI. V sheds 2 bases and J sheds 6 bases, leaving 10 bases between their ends.

The sample comprised peripheral blood. The TCR was taken from a woman in her twenties or thirties with COVID-19, enrolled during active disease. The chain is encoded by TRBV6-5 joined to TRBJ2-2; no D segment can be confidently identified. The CDR3 in this case is CASSYTQKSGELFF. The base sequence is TGTGCCAGCAGTTACACCCAGAAATCCGGGGAGCTGTTTTTT.